This T cell receptor beta chain was found in a study of CD8 T cells in Susac syndrome. Background on the study: When their blood was taken, the Susac syndrome patients had either not yet had any therapy, were taking corticosteroids, or were taking intravenous immunoglobulin alone.

Study results and caveats: The study recognized that the number of individuals in its TCR sequencing and HLA analysis was relatively small.

A remark on this clonotype: Its antigen is still unknown.

An amount of RNA that ranged from about 0.45 to 1 ug was reverse transcribed with random hexamers. MiXCR, run by TCRdb on the immunoSEQ multiplex PCR reads, gives a single entry per CDR3 protein. The sample consists of 95,000 to 150,000 distinct CDR3 sequences, roughly 95% of them appearing once. CDR1 is MGHRA, CDR2 YSYEKL, per germline. V dropped 0 bases and J dropped 3; count of bases not matched to a gene: 7. This CDR3 comprises 16 residues. Sequencing of TCR beta covered CD8+ and CD4+ T cells obtained from blood. The receptor was isolated from a human donor with Susac syndrome. The chain uses TRBV4-1 and TRBJ1-2; 7 bases map to TRBD1. Material: CD4+ T cells from PBMCs. The CDR3 DNA reads as TGCGCCAGCAGCCAAGATGAAGGGGGCTACGACTATGGCTACACCTTC. It codes for CASSQDEGGYDYGYTF.